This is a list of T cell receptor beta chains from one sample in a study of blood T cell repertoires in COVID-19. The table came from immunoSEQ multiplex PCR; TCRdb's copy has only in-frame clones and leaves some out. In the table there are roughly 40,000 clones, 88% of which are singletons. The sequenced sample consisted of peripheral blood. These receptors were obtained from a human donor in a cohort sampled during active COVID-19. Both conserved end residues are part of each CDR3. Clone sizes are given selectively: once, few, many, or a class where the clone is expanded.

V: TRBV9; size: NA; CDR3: CASSVLAGGPPQETQYF
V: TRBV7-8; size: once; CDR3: CASSLARGDQPQHF
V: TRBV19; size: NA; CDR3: CASNSVAEKLFF
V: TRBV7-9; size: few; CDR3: CASSLEDRGIYEQYF
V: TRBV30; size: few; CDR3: CAWSVLRGPMALHF
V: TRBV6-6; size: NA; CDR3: CASRAGTSVRYEQYF
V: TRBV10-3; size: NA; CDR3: CAISATRDQETQYF
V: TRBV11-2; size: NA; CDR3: CASSPSGGQETQYF
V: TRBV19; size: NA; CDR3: CASRLGAPGNKNEQFF
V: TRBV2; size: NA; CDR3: CASSGRQGPGETQYF
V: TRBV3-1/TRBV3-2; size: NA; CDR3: CATAPAGDLWETQYF
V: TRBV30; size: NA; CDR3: CAWSSGFGWDTRGTDTQYF
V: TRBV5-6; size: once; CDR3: CASSPRFGTDTQYF